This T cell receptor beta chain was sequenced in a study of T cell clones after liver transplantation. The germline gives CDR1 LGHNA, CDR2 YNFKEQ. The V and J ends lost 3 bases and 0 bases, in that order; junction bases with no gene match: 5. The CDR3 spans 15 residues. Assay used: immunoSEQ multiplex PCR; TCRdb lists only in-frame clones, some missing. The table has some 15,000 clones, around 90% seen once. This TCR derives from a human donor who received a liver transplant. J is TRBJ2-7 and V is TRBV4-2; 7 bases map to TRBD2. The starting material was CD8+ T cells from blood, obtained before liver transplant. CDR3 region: CASSQSSGSSYEQYF. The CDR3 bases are TGTGCCAGCAGCCAGTCTAGCGGCAGCTCCTACGAGCAGTACTTC.